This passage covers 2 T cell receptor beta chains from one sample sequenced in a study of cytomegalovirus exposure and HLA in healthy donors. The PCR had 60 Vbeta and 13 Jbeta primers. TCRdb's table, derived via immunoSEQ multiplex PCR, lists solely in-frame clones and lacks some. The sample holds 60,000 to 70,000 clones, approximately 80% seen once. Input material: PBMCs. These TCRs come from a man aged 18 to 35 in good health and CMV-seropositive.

CDR3 amino acids: CASSYSGQGLEKEAFF. CDR3 nucleotide sequence: TGTGCCAGCAGTTACTCGGGACAGGGTTTGGAAAAAGAAGCTTTCTTT. The V and J genes are TRBV6-5 and TRBJ1-1, with 9 nucleotides matching TRBD1. V dropped 0 bases and J dropped 8; count of bases not matched to a gene: 10. The CDR3 is 16 residues long. Germline V lookup: CDR1 MNHEY, CDR2 SVGAGI.

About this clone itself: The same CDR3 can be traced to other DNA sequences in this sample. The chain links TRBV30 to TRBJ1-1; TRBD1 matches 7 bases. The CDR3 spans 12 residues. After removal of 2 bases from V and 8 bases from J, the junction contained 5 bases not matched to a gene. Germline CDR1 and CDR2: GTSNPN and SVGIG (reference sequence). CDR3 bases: TGTGCCTGGAGTTCGACAGGGCTAGAAGCTTTCTTT. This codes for CAWSSTGLEAFF.